This TCR beta chain appears in the sequencing data of a study of cytomegalovirus exposure and HLA in healthy donors. Study context: A subsequent analysis reported that the 100 to 150 validation repertoires were produced on the same platform that had also been used for the roughly 700 first-cohort repertoires.

Using immunoSEQ multiplex PCR, the repertoire was profiled, and TCRdb retains in-frame clones only, with some absent. This sample has about 98,000 clones; roughly nine tenths occur once, and the top ten carry approximately 5.8%. Whole-study findings and limits: Cytomegalovirus status was reportedly diagnosed by the classifier with high sensitivity and specificity.

A word on this clone: Its antigen remains unidentified.

CDR3 length equals 13 residues. Trimming removed 4 bases at V and 9 bases at J, with 13 bases between. Germline lookup yields CDR1 SEHNR and CDR2 FQNEAQ (reference sequence). The rearrangement links TRBV7-9 to TRBJ2-1; the D is unclear. Sequenced input: PBMCs. The TCR sequence derives from a man aged 18 to 35 in good health and CMV-seropositive. The CDR3: CASSSGSGGEQFF. The CDR3 nucleotides read TGTGCCAGCAGCTCGGGTTCGGGTGGTGAGCAGTTCTTC.